This T cell receptor (beta chain) was captured by sequencing in a study of blood T cell repertoires in COVID-19. CDR1 is MNHEY and CDR2 is SVGAGI in the germline V gene. Trimming left V 8 bases short and J 8 bases short, with 21 bases between. This CDR3 has 15 amino acids. TCRdb's table, derived via immunoSEQ multiplex PCR, lists solely in-frame clones and lacks some. Of about 250,000 clones in the sample, approximately 82% were seen once. The sequencing sample was made of PBMCs or T cells enriched from blood (not recorded which). V and J are TRBV6-5 and TRBJ1-4; D is possibly TRBD1 (5 bases). This TCR came from a man aged 40-49 years who had been exposed to COVID-19. CDR3: CASRTSGGATEKLFF. The CDR3 nucleotides read TGTGCCAGCCGTACCTCGGGAGGGGCAACGGAAAAACTGTTTTTT.